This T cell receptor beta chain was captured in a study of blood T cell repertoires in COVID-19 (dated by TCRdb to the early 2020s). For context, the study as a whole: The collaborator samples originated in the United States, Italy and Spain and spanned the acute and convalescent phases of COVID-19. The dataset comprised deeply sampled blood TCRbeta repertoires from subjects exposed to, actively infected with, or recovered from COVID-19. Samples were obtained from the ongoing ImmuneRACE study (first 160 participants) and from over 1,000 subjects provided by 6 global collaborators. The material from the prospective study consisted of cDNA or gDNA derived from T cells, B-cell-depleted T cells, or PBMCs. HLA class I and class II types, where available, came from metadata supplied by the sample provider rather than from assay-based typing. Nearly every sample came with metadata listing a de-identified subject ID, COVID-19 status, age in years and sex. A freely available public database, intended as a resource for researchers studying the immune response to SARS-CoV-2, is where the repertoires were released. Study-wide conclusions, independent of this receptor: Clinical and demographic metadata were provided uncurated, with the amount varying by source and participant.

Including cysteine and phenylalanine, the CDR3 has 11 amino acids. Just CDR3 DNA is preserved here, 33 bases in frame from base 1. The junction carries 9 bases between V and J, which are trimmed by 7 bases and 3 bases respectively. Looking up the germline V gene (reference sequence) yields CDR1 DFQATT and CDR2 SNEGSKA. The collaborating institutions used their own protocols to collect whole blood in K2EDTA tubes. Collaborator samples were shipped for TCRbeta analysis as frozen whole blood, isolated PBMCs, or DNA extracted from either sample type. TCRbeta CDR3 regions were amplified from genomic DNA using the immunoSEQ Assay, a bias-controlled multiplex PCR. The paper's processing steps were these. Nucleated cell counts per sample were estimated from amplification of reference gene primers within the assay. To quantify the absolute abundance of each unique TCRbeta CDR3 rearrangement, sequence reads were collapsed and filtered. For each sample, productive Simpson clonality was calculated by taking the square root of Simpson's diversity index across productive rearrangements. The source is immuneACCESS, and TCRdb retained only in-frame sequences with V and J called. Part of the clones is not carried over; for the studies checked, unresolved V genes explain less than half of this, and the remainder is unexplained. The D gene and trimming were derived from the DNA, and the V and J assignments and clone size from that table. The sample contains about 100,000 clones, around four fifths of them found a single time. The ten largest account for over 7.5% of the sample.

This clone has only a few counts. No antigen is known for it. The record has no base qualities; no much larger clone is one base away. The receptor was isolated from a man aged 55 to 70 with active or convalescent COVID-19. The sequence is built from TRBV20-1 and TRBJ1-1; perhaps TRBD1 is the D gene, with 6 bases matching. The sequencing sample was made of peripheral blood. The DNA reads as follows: TGCAGTGTGGGGGCGGACACTGAAGCTTTCTTT. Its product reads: CSVGADTEAFF.